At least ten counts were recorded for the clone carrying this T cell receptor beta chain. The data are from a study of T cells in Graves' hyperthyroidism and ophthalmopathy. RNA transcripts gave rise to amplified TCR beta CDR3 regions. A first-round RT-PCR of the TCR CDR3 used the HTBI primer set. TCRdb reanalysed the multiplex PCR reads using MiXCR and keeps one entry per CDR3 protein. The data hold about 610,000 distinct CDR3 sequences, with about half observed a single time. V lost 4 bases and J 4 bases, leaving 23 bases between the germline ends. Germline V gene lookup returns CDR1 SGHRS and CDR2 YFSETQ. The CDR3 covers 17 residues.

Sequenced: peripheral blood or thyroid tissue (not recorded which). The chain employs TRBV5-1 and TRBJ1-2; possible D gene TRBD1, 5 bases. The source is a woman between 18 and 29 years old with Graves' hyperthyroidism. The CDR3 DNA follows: TGCGCCAGCAGCGCCGAGCCCTTGACAGCGGACGGCTATGGCTACACCTTC. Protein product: CASSAEPLTADGYGYTF.